The following is a TCR beta chain sequence with its context. The antigen remains unidentified. This record comes from a study of long-term antiretroviral therapy in people with HIV. Each donor had at least one pre-ART and at least two post-ART PBMC samples. Study findings and constraints: HIV repertoire CDR3 lengths ranged less widely than those of controls. ART adherence, viral resistance and therapy changes went undocumented. In samples taken after ART, diversity increased but remained below transplant donor control levels.

The assay used was immunoSEQ (version v3.0), run at survey level. Clones were read by immunoSEQ multiplex PCR, and TCRdb kept only the in-frame ones, dropping some. The sample records 20,000 to 25,000 clones, 85% being singletons. The starting material was unsorted PBMCs, obtained 4 years after starting antiretroviral therapy. The TCR sequence derives from a man between 18 and 35 years old with HIV.

The CDR3 nucleotides read TGTGCCAGCAGGGGGACCTTCAGATCCTACGAGCAGTACGTC. This translates into CASRGTFRSYEQYV. The chain recombines TRBV6-6 with TRBJ2-7; possibly TRBD1 or TRBD2 for D (5 bases each). CDR3 length equals 14 residues. V was pared by 6 bases and J by 1 base, with 13 bases between. Germline V gives CDR1 MNHNY, CDR2 SVGAGI (reference sequence).